The count of the clone carrying this T cell receptor beta chain is one. The target antigen is unknown. This sample is part of a study of CD8+ T cells in alopecia areata. Turning to the study itself: It was oral tofacitinib, at 5 to 10 mg twice daily, that treated patients received. General study results and limits: Many of the expanded lesional clones endured in scalp and blood while on tofacitinib.

The germline CDR1 and CDR2 sequences are SGHVS and FQNEAQ. J gave up 2 bases and V 5 bases, and 5 bases lay outside the gene matches. This CDR3 has 14 amino acids. Sequencing used cDNA as its template, made by extracting RNA and reverse transcribing it. Assay used: immunoSEQ multiplex PCR; TCRdb lists only in-frame clones, some missing. The data contain some 190,000 clones, 40% to 55% of them singletons. Documented treatment: oral pan-JAK inhibitor, 5-10 mg twice daily. In alopecia areata patients, both lesional scalp punch biopsies and peripheral blood were collected. V usage is TRBV7-8 and J usage is TRBJ2-5, with TRBD1 matching 7 bases. The material sequenced was CD8+ T cells sorted from blood, taken around week 54, from a patient treated with tofacitinib. The clonotype was recovered from a human donor with alopecia areata. In DNA form, the CDR3 reads TGTGCCAGCAGCGGCCGGGACAGACAAGAGACCCAGTACTTC. Its translation: CASSGRDRQETQYF.